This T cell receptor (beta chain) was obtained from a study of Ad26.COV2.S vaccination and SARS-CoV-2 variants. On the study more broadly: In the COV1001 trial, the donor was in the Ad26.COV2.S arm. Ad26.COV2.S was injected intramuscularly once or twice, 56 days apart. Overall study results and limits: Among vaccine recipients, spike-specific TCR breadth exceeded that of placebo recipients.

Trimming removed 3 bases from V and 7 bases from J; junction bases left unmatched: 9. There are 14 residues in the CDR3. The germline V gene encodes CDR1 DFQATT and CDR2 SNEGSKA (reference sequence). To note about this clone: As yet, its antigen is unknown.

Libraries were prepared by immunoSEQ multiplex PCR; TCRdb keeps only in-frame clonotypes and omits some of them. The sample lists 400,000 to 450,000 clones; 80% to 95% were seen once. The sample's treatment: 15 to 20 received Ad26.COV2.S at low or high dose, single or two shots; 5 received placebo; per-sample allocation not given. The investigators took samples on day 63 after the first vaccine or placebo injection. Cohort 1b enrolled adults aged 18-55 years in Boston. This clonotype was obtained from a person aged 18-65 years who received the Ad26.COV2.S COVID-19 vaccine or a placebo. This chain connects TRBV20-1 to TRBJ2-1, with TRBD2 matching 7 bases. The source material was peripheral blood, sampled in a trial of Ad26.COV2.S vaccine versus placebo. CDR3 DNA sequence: TGCAGTGCTAGTTGGGGGAGGGTGAATAATGAGCAGTTCTTC. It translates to CSASWGRVNNEQFF.